This entry concerns a single T cell receptor beta chain. Its antigen is unknown. Germline V lookup: CDR1 MGHRA, CDR2 YSYEKL. This CDR3 region has 14 residues. The V and J ends lost 2 bases and 0 bases respectively, with 8 bases between them. Amplification by 5'RACE using constant-segment primers produced TCR alpha and TCR beta cDNA libraries that carried sample barcodes and UMIs. TCRdb used MiXCR to reprocess the 5' RACE reads, holding one entry per CDR3 protein. The profile shows more than 300,000 distinct CDR3 sequences, around 13% of them singletons. The sample originates from a study of T-cell memory formation after mild COVID-19. Whole-study results and caveats: Within pre-infection memory, some responding clones were found, suggesting cross-reactive memory joined.

Sequencing was performed on PBMCs or a T cell subset sorted from them (not recorded which). The rearrangement joins TRBV4-1 to TRBJ2-7, with D maybe TRBD2 (5 bases). The clonotype originates from a man younger than 35 who had mild COVID-19 (a few samples of this study predate the infection). Cell type and time point are not known. The DNA of the CDR3 is TGCGCCAGCAGCCAATTGGGGAGCTCCTACGAGCAGTACTTC. It is translated as CASSQLGSSYEQYF.